This T cell receptor beta chain was retrieved from a study of regulatory T cells in long-lasting Graves disease. Overall study context: Graves' patients, diagnosed recently, had received antithyroid drugs under 3 months. Overall study results and limits: Study was limited to peripheral blood, excluding thyroid tissue. Persistent patients had more shared public clonotypes (about 2,700) than new patients (roughly 940). Persistent cases favored TRBV28, TRBJ1-2 and TRBJ2-5.

With iRepertoire HTBI primers and Arm-PCR of CDR3 regions, TCR beta libraries were built. TCRdb redid the calling of the multiplex PCR reads with MiXCR, one entry per CDR3 protein. The sample shows about 300,000 distinct CDR3 sequences, 15% to 20% of them seen only once. Many counts were recorded for this clonotype. Its antigen remains unknown. The trim removed 9 bases at V and 4 bases at J, leaving 8 bases unmatched. Germline V gene sequence: CDR1 ENHRY, CDR2 SYGVKD. The CDR3 is made up of 14 amino acids. Time point of the sample: newly diagnosed GD, antithyroid drugs for less than 3 months. From RNA extracted from PBMCs, the TCR library was made.

Specimen: peripheral blood mononuclear cells (PBMCs), collected at new diagnosis, from a patient treated with antithyroid drugs. The receptor was isolated from a female donor with Graves disease. The V call is TRBV10-3, the J call TRBJ2-2; 7 nucleotides align to TRBD1. The DNA for the CDR3 is TGTGCCATGTCCGGGACAGAGGGCACCGGGGAGCTGTTTTTT. This codes for CAMSGTEGTGELFF.